Following are 25 T cell receptor beta chains from one sample sequenced in a study of cytomegalovirus exposure and HLA in healthy donors. Primers for the PCR totalled 60 Vbeta and 13 Jbeta. The data were produced by immunoSEQ multiplex PCR, yet TCRdb's version contains in-frame clones alone and is incomplete. The table has around 170,000 clones, 70% to 85% seen once. Sequencing was performed on PBMCs. These receptor sequences come from a man younger than 30 in good health and CMV-seronegative.

The chain links TRBV7-2 to TRBJ2-7; D not certain. Germline V gene data show CDR1 as SGHTA and CDR2 as FQGNSA. Trimming took off 4 bases at V and 11 bases at J, with 15 bases between the two ends. CDR3 length: 12 amino acids. CDR3 region: CASSSNVGREYF. CDR3 coding DNA: TGTGCCAGCAGCTCCAACGTGGGTCGGGAGTACTTC.

The chain is built from TRBV4-2 and TRBJ2-7; 14 positions agree with TRBD2. This CDR3 is built from 16 residues. V gave up 0 bases and J gave up 4 bases; unmatched junction bases: 2. Germline CDR1 and CDR2: LGHNA and YNFKEQ. The CDR3 sequence: CASSQDGTSGSYEQYF. CDR3 coding DNA: TGTGCCAGCAGCCAAGATGGGACTAGCGGGAGTTACGAGCAGTACTTC.

This clone has only a few counts. The gene calls are TRBV19 and TRBJ1-1; D is unclear. The V and J ends lost 4 bases and 0 bases respectively, with 6 bases between them. The germline V gene encodes CDR1 LNHDA and CDR2 SQIVND (reference sequence). The CDR3 has 13 amino acids. Here the CDR3 reads CASSSRVNTEAFF. DNA of the CDR3: TGTGCCAGTAGTAGTCGGGTGAACACTGAAGCTTTCTTT.

CDR3 protein: CASSWGRERADTQYF. The CDR3 nucleotides read TGTGCCAGCAGCTGGGGGCGGGAGAGGGCAGATACGCAGTATTTT. The V and J genes are TRBV7-2 and TRBJ2-3, with a tentative D call TRBD2 (7 bases). The CDR3 runs to 15 residues. V was clipped by 4 bases and J by 4 bases, with 15 bases between them. Germline loops: CDR1 SGHTA, CDR2 FQGNSA.

The chain combines TRBV27 with TRBJ2-7; 8 positions match TRBD1. Unmatched junction bases numbered 12, after V lost 8 bases and J lost 3 bases. Germline V gives CDR1 MNHEY, CDR2 SMNVEV (reference sequence). The CDR3 spans 15 residues. In DNA, the CDR3 is TGTGCCAGCTCCCTCTTGGGACAGGACTACTACGAGCAGTACTTC. Its protein is CASSLLGQDYYEQYF.

The chain has TRBV11-2 and TRBJ2-5; D not resolved. CDR1 and CDR2 from the germline V gene are SGHAT and FQNNGV. The CDR3 contains 14 residues. The V and J ends lost 0 bases and 4 bases respectively, with 9 bases between them. CDR3 amino acids: CASSLELMAETQYF. Written as DNA, the CDR3 is TGTGCCAGCAGCTTAGAGCTTATGGCAGAGACCCAGTACTTC.

This rearrangement joins TRBV5-6 to TRBJ2-5, with a tentative D call TRBD1 (6 bases). The DNA end is more similar to TRBJ2-7, so the J call may be wrong. CDR3 length: 12 amino acids. CDR1 SGHDT and CDR2 YYEEEE come from the germline V gene. The CDR3 sequence is CASKGVHYEQYF. CDR3 sequence (DNA): TGTGCCAGCAAGGGGGTTCACTACGAGCAGTACTTC.

The V gene is TRBV9, the J gene TRBJ2-7; maybe TRBD2 (6 bases). V gave up 0 bases and J gave up 3 bases, with 7 bases separating them. The CDR3 is 13 amino acids. Germline CDR1 is SGDLS and CDR2 is YYNGEE. CDR3 nucleotides: TGTGCCAGCAGCGTAGTCGGGGGCTACGAGCAGTACTTC. Protein sequence: CASSVVGGYEQYF.

This clone occurred once. The junction departs from germline at one end; a sequencing error may be responsible. This chain uses TRBV4-1 with TRBJ2-3; TRBD2 agrees at 7 bases. Germline assignment: CDR1 MGHRA and CDR2 YSYEKL. The CDR3 has 16 amino acids. CDR3 loop: CASSKEASGRTDTQYF. CDR3 DNA: TGCGCCAGCAGCAAAGAGGCTAGCGGCCGCACAGATACGCAGTATTTT.

The chain couples TRBV4-3 to TRBJ2-1; TRBD2 might be the D (5 bases). CDR1 is LGHNA, CDR2 YSLEER, per germline. This CDR3 spans 14 amino acids. Trimming pared 0 bases from V and 13 bases from J, leaving 16 bases between. The CDR3 DNA is TGCGCCAGCAGCCAAGAGGGGAGCGGCTTACAACAGTTCTTC. It is translated as CASSQEGSGLQQFF.

This clone was detected only once. The J gene is TRBJ2-7, the V gene TRBV2; TRBD1 matches 9 bases. With 6 bases clipped from V and 3 bases from J, the junction kept 3 bases outside the gene matches. CDR1 and CDR2 from the germline V gene are SNHLY and FYNNEI. The CDR3 sequence is 13 residues long. CDR3 region: CASSRDRDYEQYF. In DNA form, the CDR3 reads TGTGCCAGCAGCCGGGACAGGGACTACGAGCAGTACTTC.

This clone occurred once. The V and J genes are TRBV30 and TRBJ1-5, with D unclear. This CDR3 has 15 residues. V shed 2 bases and J shed 0 bases, with 11 bases lying between them. Germline loops: CDR1 GTSNPN, CDR2 SVGIG (reference sequence). DNA of the CDR3: TGTGCCTGGAGTCCTGGGCAGATTAGCAATCAGCCCCAGCATTTT. Amino acids: CAWSPGQISNQPQHF.

The table lists this clone with a count of one. This rearrangement joins TRBV5-6 to TRBJ1-2; no definite D call. This CDR3 is built from 14 residues. Trimming removed 1 base from V and 0 bases from J, with 7 bases in between. The germline V gene encodes CDR1 SGHDT and CDR2 YYEEEE. DNA of the CDR3: TGTGCCAGCAGCTTGCGACGGGCTAACTATGGCTACACCTTC. It specifies CASSLRRANYGYTF.

This chain links TRBV9 with TRBJ1-2; 9 bases match TRBD1. V lost 2 bases and J lost 7; bases outside the gene matches: 6. The CDR3 contains 14 residues. CDR1 is SGDLS and CDR2 is YYNGEE in the germline V gene. The CDR3 is CASSVDRGAGGYTF. The DNA of the CDR3 is TGTGCCAGCAGCGTCGACAGGGGGGCTGGTGGCTACACCTTC.

The J gene is TRBJ1-1, the V gene TRBV5-8, with D unresolved. The CDR3 spans 13 residues. The germline V gene encodes CDR1 SGHTS and CDR2 YDEGEE. CDR3 DNA: TGTGACGGGATTCGAGGGTACAACACTGAAGCTTTCTTT. As protein: CDGIRGYNTEAFF. Looking up the rest from reference TRBV5-8 and TRBJ1-1 gives the full variable domain: EAGVTQSPTHLIKTRGQQATLRCSPISGHTSVYWYQQALGLGLQFLLWYDEGEERNRGNFPPRFSGRQFPNYSSELNVNALELEDSALYLCDGIRGYNTEAFFGQGTRLTVV.

This chain links TRBV6-5 with TRBJ2-5; 10 bases fit TRBD2. Germline V gene sequence: CDR1 MNHEY, CDR2 SVGAGI. The CDR3 has 15 amino acids. Trimming cost V 6 bases and J 2 bases; bases outside gene matches: 6. The chain's CDR3 is CASRGLTSGQETQYF. CDR3 in DNA: TGTGCCAGCAGGGGGTTGACTAGCGGGCAAGAGACCCAGTACTTC.

The chain combines TRBV9 with TRBJ2-3; 11 bases map to TRBD2. The CDR3 has 15 residues. Germline trimming cut 3 bases from V and 8 bases from J; bases unmatched to any gene: 8. Looked up from germline, CDR1 is SGDLS and CDR2 is YYNGEE. In DNA form, the CDR3 reads TGTGCCAGCAGCGAGGACCCTGGACTAGCGGGTACGCAGTATTTT. Translating it yields CASSEDPGLAGTQYF.

The rearrangement uses TRBV21-1 and TRBJ1-2; the table names TRBD1, a call not compared with the DNA. TRBV21-1 is designated a pseudogene. CDR3 length equals 15 residues. DNA for the CDR3: TGTGCCAGCAGCAAACTCGTCAGGGGGCGAGATGGCTACACCTTC. This sequence encodes CASSKLVRGRDGYTF.

Only a few counts were recorded for this clone. The chain recombines TRBV5-6 with TRBJ1-5, with unresolved D. The V end lost 1 base, the J end lost 5 bases, and 10 bases lay between the germline ends. CDR1 and CDR2 from the germline V gene are SGHDT and YYEEEE. The CDR3 is 14 amino acids. The CDR3 loop is CASSLRLAHQPQHF. The CDR3 DNA sequence: TGTGCCAGCAGCTTGCGTCTCGCGCATCAGCCCCAGCATTTT.

This chain connects TRBV7-9 to TRBJ2-5, with D hard to call. This CDR3 has 11 amino acids. The germline gives CDR1 SEHNR, CDR2 FQNEAQ (reference sequence). Trimming stripped 3 bases from V and 14 bases from J, with 13 bases between. DNA of the CDR3: TGTGCCAGCAGCTTCCAGCGAACCGTATACTTC. This sequence encodes CASSFQRTVYF.

The gene calls are TRBV6-6 and TRBJ2-5; perhaps TRBD1 as D (5 bases). Trimming shortened V by 4 bases and J by 5 bases, and 14 bases separated the two germline ends. The CDR3 loop spans 14 amino acids. Per germline, CDR1 MNHNY and CDR2 SVGAGI (reference sequence). The CDR3 DNA follows: TGTGCCAGCAGTTCCGGATCAGGGCCGGAGACCCAGTACTTC. It translates to CASSSGSGPETQYF.

The CDR3 region is CASRSSGTSGVNEQFF. The CDR3 DNA sequence: TGTGCCAGCAGATCCTCCGGGACTAGCGGTGTCAATGAGCAGTTCTTC. This chain joins TRBV27 and TRBJ2-1; 11 nucleotides agree with TRBD2. Germline loops: CDR1 MNHEY, CDR2 SMNVEV (reference sequence). J was trimmed by 6 bases and V by 6 bases; bases with no gene match: 10. There are 16 residues in the CDR3.

This clone was found a few times. The V gene is TRBV6-6, the J gene TRBJ1-5; tentative D call: TRBD1 (5 bases). Germline V gives CDR1 MNHNY, CDR2 SVGAGI (reference sequence). With 7 bases removed from V and 4 bases from J, the gap between germline ends came to 11 bases. The CDR3 is 13 amino acids. The CDR3 DNA reads as TGTGCCAGCATTGCGACAGTGAATCAGCCCCAGCATTTT. This gives the protein CASIATVNQPQHF.

CDR3 DNA sequence: TGTGCCAGCAGCTTGAGTGACTGGTCTACCTACGAGCAGTACTTC. It translates to CASSLSDWSTYEQYF. The chain uses TRBV13 and TRBJ2-5; D not certain. The J call could be wrong; TRBJ2-7 is a better fit for the DNA end. Germline CDR1 reads PRHDT; CDR2 reads FYEKMQ (reference sequence). The CDR3 totals 15 residues.

This chain links TRBV25-1 with TRBJ2-5; D is undetermined. Judging by the DNA end, TRBJ2-7 fits better; the J call may be wrong. Germline V gene lookup returns CDR1 MGHDK and CDR2 SYGVNS. The CDR3 consists of 12 residues. The CDR3 sequence is CASSASSYEQYF. The CDR3 coding sequence is TGTGCCAGCAGTGCCTCTTCCTACGAGCAGTACTTC.